A single sample gave rise to the 25 T cell receptor beta chains below, sequenced in a study of blood T cell repertoires in COVID-19. Here immunoSEQ multiplex PCR was the method, and the copy in TCRdb shows in-frame clones only, minus some. The sample shows some 120,000 clones, about four fifths of them seen only once. Sequenced sample: peripheral blood. The receptors shown here come from a human donor in a cohort sampled during active COVID-19.

This clone has a single count. This CDR3 reads CASSRQGGFMNTEAFF. As DNA, the CDR3 is TGTGCCAGCAGTCGACAGGGCGGCTTTATGAACACTGAAGCTTTCTTT. The chain combines TRBV7-2 with TRBJ1-1; TRBD1 matches at 7 bases. With V trimmed by 6 bases and J by 0 bases, 10 bases remained unmatched. Germline V gene lookup returns CDR1 SGHTA and CDR2 FQGNSA. The CDR3 covers 16 residues.

This chain uses TRBV4-3 with TRBJ2-2; D is uncertain. With 0 bases removed from V and 0 bases from J, the gap between germline ends came to 14 bases. The germline gives CDR1 LGHNA, CDR2 YSLEER. The CDR3 has 18 residues. CDR3 amino acids: CASSQERQAPANTGELFF. The DNA of the CDR3 is TGCGCCAGCAGCCAAGAACGCCAAGCTCCCGCGAACACCGGGGAGCTGTTTTTT.

On this clone: The sample has other DNA sequences that encode this CDR3 too. V gene TRBV5-1 combines with J gene TRBJ1-1; unclear D gene. Germline lookup yields CDR1 SGHRS and CDR2 YFSETQ. This CDR3 comprises 13 residues. Between the trimmed V and J ends, which lost 4 bases and 1 base, there was a span of 8 bases. CDR3 in amino acids: CASSPSGNTEAFF. In nucleotides, the CDR3 is TGCGCCAGCAGCCCATCAGGGAACACTGAAGCTTTCTTT.

This clone has just one count. The chain joins TRBV5-1 to TRBJ1-6; D ambiguous. Deletions cut 2 bases from V and 0 bases from J, with 9 bases between. This CDR3 is 16 amino acids long. Germline loops: CDR1 SGHRS, CDR2 YFSETQ. CDR3 in DNA: TGCGCCAGCAGCTTCTCATATAGCTCCTATAATTCACCCCTCCACTTT. Residues: CASSFSYSSYNSPLHF. The whole variable domain, remainder taken from reference TRBV5-1 and TRBJ1-6, is KAGVTQTPRYLIKTRGQQVTLSCSPISGHRSVSWYQQTPGQGLQFLFEYFSETQRNKGNFPGRFSGRQFSNSRSEMNVSTLELGDSALYLCASSFSYSSYNSPLHFGNGTRLTVT.

V and J are TRBV28 and TRBJ1-5, with D possibly TRBD1 on 5 matching bases. Germline-derived CDR1 and CDR2 are MDHEN and SYDVKM. The V and J ends lost 6 bases and 3 bases respectively, with 18 bases between them. The CDR3 extends over 16 amino acids. CDR3 DNA: TGTGCCAGCAGCCCACGGGCAGGGTTTGCCAATCAGCCCCAGCATTTT. Protein sequence: CASSPRAGFANQPQHF.

The rearrangement uses TRBV6-5 and TRBJ1-4; TRBD1 aligns across 8 bases. V dropped 2 bases and J dropped 8; count of bases not matched to a gene: 7. CDR1 MNHEY and CDR2 SVGAGI come from the germline V gene. The CDR3 runs to 15 residues. DNA for the CDR3: TGTGCCAGCAGTTACCGGACAGGGATCAGAGAAAAACTGTTTTTT. It yields the protein CASSYRTGIREKLFF.

This clone came up once. The chain uses TRBV20-1 and TRBJ2-7, with 8 bases matching TRBD1. The CDR3 runs to 11 residues. Unmatched junction bases numbered 3, after V lost 5 bases and J lost 6 bases. Germline assignment: CDR1 DFQATT and CDR2 SNEGSKA (reference sequence). In DNA form, the CDR3 reads TGCAGTGCTCGACAGGGGCCCGAGCAGTACTTC. Translation gives CSARQGPEQYF.

The V call is TRBV11-2, the J call TRBJ1-4; no firm D call. V was clipped by 1 base and J by 5 bases, with 14 bases between them. This CDR3 contains 16 residues. Germline V gives CDR1 SGHAT, CDR2 FQNNGV. The CDR3 DNA follows: TGTGCCAGCAGCTTAGCCCCCCTACTGGGCAATGAAAAACTGTTTTTT. Its protein is CASSLAPLLGNEKLFF. Drawing the rest from reference TRBV11-2 and TRBJ1-4, the complete variable domain is EAGVAQSPRYKIIEKRQSVAFWCNPISGHATLYWYQQILGQGPKLLIQFQNNGVVDDSQLPKDRFSAERLKGVDSTLKIQPAKLEDSAVYLCASSLAPLLGNEKLFFGSGTQLSVL.

The V and J genes are TRBV12-3 or TRBV12-4 and TRBJ1-2; D might be TRBD1 (5 bases). Trimming pared 3 bases from V and 4 bases from J, leaving 9 bases between. The CDR3 extends over 13 amino acids. CDR3 nucleotide sequence: TGTGCCAGCAGTTTCGAGACAGTCTATGGCTACACCTTC. Protein: CASSFETVYGYTF.

V is TRBV5-1 and J is TRBJ1-1, with D tentatively TRBD1 (6 bases). V was trimmed by 2 bases and J by 1 base, leaving 15 bases between them. This CDR3 region has 16 residues. Germline lookup yields CDR1 SGHRS and CDR2 YFSETQ. CDR3 bases: TGCGCCAGCAGCTTCCAGGCCGTACAGGGGAACACTGAAGCTTTCTTT. This gives the protein CASSFQAVQGNTEAFF.

This sequence joins TRBV5-6 and TRBJ2-6; D may be TRBD2 (5 bases). Germline CDR1 is SGHDT and CDR2 is YYEEEE. The CDR3 runs to 15 residues. V was pared by 0 bases and J by 4 bases, with 8 bases between. The DNA of the CDR3 is TGTGCCAGCAGCTTGGGGGAGACGGGGGCCAACGTCCTGACTTTC. Its translation: CASSLGETGANVLTF.

CDR3 residues: CASSVQGFTDTQYF. The CDR3 nucleotides are TGTGCCAGCAGCGTCCAGGGTTTTACAGATACGCAGTATTTT. The chain combines TRBV9 with TRBJ2-3, with a tentative D call TRBD1 (5 bases). This CDR3 is built from 14 residues. The V end was cut by 2 bases, the J end by 3 bases, with 10 bases between. Germline assignment: CDR1 SGDLS and CDR2 YYNGEE.

The V and J genes are TRBV18 and TRBJ1-3; 10 bases are shared with TRBD1. Germline values: CDR1 KGHSH, CDR2 LQKENI. V gave up 3 bases and J gave up 3 bases; unmatched junction bases: 17. This CDR3 has 20 residues. The CDR3 nucleotides read TGTGCCAGCTCACCGAGACAGGGGGCATATTCCAACGCGATTGGAAACACCATATATTTT. It codes for CASSPRQGAYSNAIGNTIYF.

This chain connects TRBV7-2 to TRBJ2-2; 7 nucleotides align to TRBD1. Trimming removed 1 base from V and 5 bases from J; junction bases left unmatched: 7. This CDR3 is built from 16 residues. CDR1 and CDR2 from the germline V gene are SGHTA and FQGNSA. In nucleotides, the CDR3 is TGTGCCAGCAGCTTAGTGGCAGGGGGTCTAACCGGGGAGCTGTTTTTT. Encoded protein: CASSLVAGGLTGELFF.

This chain joins TRBV19 and TRBJ1-3; D possibly corresponds to TRBD1 (6 bases). V lost 7 bases and J 2 bases, leaving 18 bases between the germline ends. CDR1 and CDR2 from the germline V gene are LNHDA and SQIVND (reference sequence). The CDR3 extends over 16 amino acids. The CDR3 coding sequence is TGTGCCAGTACCCTAGGTCGGACAGCCGCTGGAAACACCATATATTTT. As protein: CASTLGRTAAGNTIYF.

V gene TRBV5-1 combines with J gene TRBJ1-1; D is undetermined. V was shortened by 1 base and J by 2 bases, with 9 bases between the two germline ends. The V gene's germline CDR1 is SGHRS and CDR2 YFSETQ. The CDR3 is made up of 14 amino acids. CDR3 sequence (DNA): TGCGCCAGCAGCTTGCGGACGGGAAACACTGAAGCTTTCTTT. Encoded protein: CASSLRTGNTEAFF.

This clone was recorded only once. The rearrangement links TRBV6-5 to TRBJ2-2; D is perhaps TRBD1 (6 bases). The germline gives CDR1 MNHEY, CDR2 SVGAGI. The CDR3 sequence is 15 residues long. Trimming cost V 8 bases and J 5 bases, with 18 bases left between them. This CDR3 reads CASSGRTGKTGELFF. As DNA, the CDR3 is TGTGCCAGCTCAGGACGAACAGGGAAGACCGGGGAGCTGTTTTTT.

V gene TRBV6-6 combines with J gene TRBJ1-1, with unresolved D. The V gene's germline CDR1 is MNHNY and CDR2 SVGAGI (reference sequence). V was clipped by 2 bases and J by 5 bases, with 6 bases between them. The CDR3 consists of 12 residues. CDR3 loop: CASSYGQTEAFF. The CDR3 DNA is TGTGCCAGCAGTTACGGGCAGACTGAAGCTTTCTTT.

In its sample, this clone was seen once. The chain recombines TRBV5-4 with TRBJ2-1, with 8 bases matching TRBD1. The CDR3 loop spans 13 amino acids. Germline CDR1 is SGHNT and CDR2 is YYREEE (reference sequence). Trimming at V came to 7 bases and at J to 6 bases, leaving 6 bases not matched to a gene. The CDR3 DNA follows: TGTGCCAGCTACGGACAGGGTCCCAATGAGCAGTTCTTC. This translates into CASYGQGPNEQFF. The full variable domain, rest sourced from reference TRBV5-4 and TRBJ2-1, is ETGVTQSPTHLIKTRGQQVTLRCSSQSGHNTVSWYQQALGQGPQFIFQYYREEENGRGNFPPRFSGLQFPNYSSELNVNALELDDSALYLCASYGQGPNEQFFGPGTRLTVL.

The V gene is TRBV28, the J gene TRBJ2-4, with D possibly being TRBD1 (6 bases). Germline values: CDR1 MDHEN, CDR2 SYDVKM. This CDR3 comprises 14 residues. The V and J ends lost 7 bases and 4 bases respectively, with 14 bases between them. CDR3: CASTEQGLKNIQYF. Written as DNA, the CDR3 is TGTGCCAGCACGGAACAGGGTCTGAAAAACATTCAGTACTTC.

The chain has TRBV27 and TRBJ2-7; perhaps TRBD2 as D (6 bases). Germline V gene sequence: CDR1 MNHEY, CDR2 SMNVEV (reference sequence). The CDR3 totals 15 residues. V was clipped by 1 base and J by 1 base, with 11 bases between them. In DNA form, the CDR3 reads TGTGCCAGCAGTTTATACCAGGGAGGATCCTACGAGCAGTACTTC. Translation gives CASSLYQGGSYEQYF.

The chain carries TRBV11-3 and TRBJ1-5; no reliable D call. Germline loops: CDR1 SGHNT, CDR2 YENEEA. The CDR3 has 18 amino acids. V was clipped by 10 bases and J by 0 bases, with 25 bases between them. CDR3 sequence: CATNPESFPFRSNQPQHF. CDR3 nucleotides: TGTGCCACTAACCCGGAGTCCTTTCCCTTCCGTAGCAATCAGCCCCAGCATTTT.

The rearrangement uses TRBV5-1 and TRBJ2-1; 12 bases map to TRBD2. V shed 4 bases and J 4 bases; nucleotides not matched to a gene: 9. The CDR3 covers 17 residues. Germline CDR1 SGHRS, CDR2 YFSETQ. The CDR3 spells CASSPGTSGSIYNEQFF. CDR3 coding DNA: TGCGCCAGCAGCCCCGGGACTAGCGGGTCCATTTACAATGAGCAGTTCTTC.

This sequence joins TRBV5-4 and TRBJ1-1; a weak D match, TRBD1 (6 bases). Per germline, CDR1 SGHNT and CDR2 YYREEE (reference sequence). The CDR3 extends over 13 amino acids. V was cut by 4 bases and J by 12 bases, with 19 bases left in between. The CDR3 DNA follows: TGTGCCAGCAGCCTGGCTGGGGGGGGGCGAACTTTCTTT. It codes for CASSLAGGGRTFF. Filled out from reference TRBV5-4 and TRBJ1-1, the complete variable domain reads ETGVTQSPTHLIKTRGQQVTLRCSSQSGHNTVSWYQQALGQGPQFIFQYYREEENGRGNFPPRFSGLQFPNYSSELNVNALELDDSALYLCASSLAGGGRTFFGQGTRLTVV.

The rearrangement uses TRBV5-5 and TRBJ1-1; 8 nucleotides agree with TRBD1. The CDR3 covers 15 residues. Germline V lookup: CDR1 SGHKS, CDR2 YYEKEE (reference sequence). V was clipped by 3 bases and J by 10 bases; unmatched bases: 14. CDR3: CASSSSGGEIDRAFF. CDR3 DNA sequence: TGTGCCAGCAGCTCCTCAGGGGGCGAAATCGACCGAGCTTTCTTT. Together with reference TRBV5-5 and TRBJ1-1, the CDR3 gives the full variable domain: DAGVTQSPTHLIKTRGQQVTLRCSPISGHKSVSWYQQVLGQGPQFIFQYYEKEERGRGNFPDRFSARQFPNYSSELNVNALLLGDSALYLCASSSSGGEIDRAFFGQGTRLTVV.